This T cell receptor (beta chain) was profiled in a study of OX40 agonist ivuxolimab in advanced cancers. Study in general: Patients in the trial were receiving intravenous ivuxolimab every 2 weeks, at doses of 0.01 to 10 mg/kg.

V was cut by 7 bases and J by 4 bases, with 19 bases left in between. Germline V gene lookup returns CDR1 SNHLY and CDR2 FYNNEI. The CDR3 loop spans 15 amino acids. The repertoire was sequenced with immunoSEQ multiplex PCR; TCRdb's copy has only in-frame clones and lacks some. The table has under 85,000 clones, roughly 90% seen once. This sample comprised CD4+ or CD8+ T cells sorted from blood, obtained in a trial of the OX40 agonist ivuxolimab. This TCR was sampled from an adult with an advanced solid tumor such as melanoma, head and neck, liver or kidney cancer. The chain couples TRBV2 to TRBJ1-2; D is unclear. Here the CDR3 reads CASITNGVRSYGYTF. Written as DNA, the CDR3 is TGTGCCAGCATCACCAACGGGGTTCGGTCCTATGGCTACACCTTC.